Each of the 5 T cell receptor beta chains below was sequenced from the same sample in a study of blood T cells in healthy people across ages. A second PCR, run for roughly 7 to 11 cycles, used a sample-barcoded 5' primer plus a J-beta primer mix. In TCRdb, the 5' RACE reads were re-called with MiXCR into one record per CDR3 protein. The table includes some 1.4 million distinct CDR3 sequences, approximately 40% detected once. Specimen: blood. The source is a woman aged 18-29 years in good health.

V is TRBV2 and J is TRBJ1-2; D remains unclear. V was cut by 4 bases and J by 0 bases, with 15 bases left in between. The V gene's germline CDR1 is SNHLY and CDR2 FYNNEI. The CDR3 spans 16 residues. Here the CDR3 DNA reads TGTGCCAGCAGTGTCCGGTCCCCACAGACTAACTATGGCTACACCTTC. Protein sequence: CASSVRSPQTNYGYTF.

This clonotype was found a few times. The genes are TRBV3-1 and TRBJ2-5, with a possible D match to TRBD2 (5 bases). This CDR3 is built from 15 residues. The V end lost 3 bases, the J end lost 1 base, and 12 bases lay between the germline ends. Per the germline V gene, CDR1 is LGHDT and CDR2 is YNNKEL (reference sequence). In DNA form, the CDR3 reads TGTGCCAGCAGCCAGGTAGGGAGTGGCCAAGAGACCCAGTACTTC. Amino acids: CASSQVGSGQETQYF.

This chain joins TRBV27 and TRBJ2-5; TRBD2 matches at 8 bases. Trimming cost V 0 bases and J 2 bases; bases outside gene matches: 5. Germline lookup yields CDR1 MNHEY and CDR2 SMNVEV (reference sequence). This CDR3 region has 16 residues. The CDR3 loop is CASSLSEAGGQETQYF. The DNA of the CDR3 is TGTGCCAGCAGTTTATCGGAGGCGGGGGGACAAGAGACCCAGTACTTC.

The rearrangement joins TRBV7-8 to TRBJ2-1, with 11 bases matching TRBD2. Losses at the gene ends were 3 bases for V and 3 bases for J; bases not matched to a gene: 4. The CDR3 consists of 16 residues. The germline V gene encodes CDR1 SGHVS and CDR2 FQNEAQ. The CDR3 is CASSFGTSGLYNEQFF. CDR3 sequence (DNA): TGTGCCAGCAGCTTTGGGACTAGCGGACTCTACAATGAGCAGTTCTTC.

V usage is TRBV27 and J usage is TRBJ2-5; D is tentatively TRBD1 or TRBD2 (5 bases each). The J call may not be correct, given that the DNA end is closer to TRBJ2-7. CDR3 length equals 14 residues. From germline, CDR1 is MNHEY and CDR2 SMNVEV (reference sequence). The CDR3 DNA sequence: TGTGCCAGCAGTTTACGACAGCGAGGGGACGAGCAGTACTTC. Amino acids: CASSLRQRGDEQYF.